The T cell receptor beta chain described here comes from a study of blood T cell repertoires in COVID-19. Authors' methods: Amplification of reference gene primers provided the estimated nucleated cell counts. Sequencing used immunoSEQ multiplex PCR; TCRdb keeps in-frame clones, though not all of them. That table supplies the V and J calls and clone size; D and trimming were determined from the DNA. The sample has about 72,000 clones; about nine tenths are singletons. Looked up from germline, CDR1 is SGHAT and CDR2 is FQNNGV. The ends lost 3 bases at V and 7 bases at J; junction bases unmatched: 7. CDR3 size: 15 residues.

Sequences were obtained from peripheral blood. This TCR came from a man in his 70s with active or convalescent COVID-19. This chain connects TRBV11-2 to TRBJ2-7; 12 bases are a match to TRBD2. CDR3 bases: TGTGCCAGCAGCTTCGATCTAGCGGGAGGGCGGGAGCAGTACTTC. Amino acids: CASSFDLAGGREQYF.